The T cell receptor beta chain under discussion was sequenced for a study of shared clonotypes between healthy human individuals. Selected positively for CCR7 and CD45RO-negative, naive CD8 cells excluded terminally differentiated effector memory CD45RA+ cells. Germline CDR1 reads MNHEY; CDR2 reads SMNVEV (reference sequence). CDR3 length equals 14 residues. V lost 3 bases and J lost 0, with 9 bases in between. Data came from immunoSEQ multiplex PCR; TCRdb stores just in-frame clones and leaves some out. The sample gives some 580,000 clones, roughly 98% of which show up once; 0.25% to 0.35% is in the top ten.

J is TRBJ2-7 and V is TRBV27, with unresolved D. The sequenced material came from naive CD8+ T cells sorted from blood. The sequence derives from a man younger than 45 in good health. Written as DNA, the CDR3 is TGTGCCAGCAGTTTGGGGATAAGCTCCTACGAGCAGTACTTC. It translates to CASSLGISSYEQYF.